Detailed here is one T cell receptor (beta chain). This entry comes from a study of blood T cell repertoires in COVID-19. The germline CDR1 and CDR2 sequences are GTSNPN and SVGIG (reference sequence). CDR3 size: 15 residues. With 4 bases removed from V and 3 bases from J, the gap between germline ends came to 15 bases. Sequencing was performed with immunoSEQ multiplex PCR; in TCRdb, only in-frame clones are kept and a portion is missing. The sample has nearly 200,000 clones; roughly 84% are singletons. The clonotype was recovered from a woman between 35 and 50 years old who had recovered from COVID-19. Sequenced sample: peripheral blood. The gene calls are TRBV30 and TRBJ1-4; possibly TRBD1 for D (6 bases). CDR3 nucleotides: TGTGCCTGGAAAACTCCCCAGGGGCCTAATGAAAAACTGTTTTTT. Its protein is CAWKTPQGPNEKLFF.